This T cell receptor beta chain was sequenced in a study of T cell changes during pregnancy in multiple sclerosis. The germline V gene encodes CDR1 MNHEY and CDR2 SVGAGI. The junction had 0 bases not matched to a gene; V was cut back by 2 bases and J by 3 bases. This CDR3 contains 13 residues. Profiled with immunoSEQ multiplex PCR; TCRdb holds only in-frame clones, not every one. This table has about 74,000 clones, about nine tenths appearing once. The source material was peripheral blood, sampled before pregnancy. This sequence originates from a female donor with multiple sclerosis, enrolled in a pregnancy study. This chain uses TRBV6-5 with TRBJ2-7, with 8 bases fitting TRBD1. This chain's CDR3 is CASSYTGGYEQYF. The CDR3 nucleotides are TGTGCCAGCAGTTACACAGGGGGCTACGAGCAGTACTTC.